The sequence of this T cell receptor beta chain was determined in a study of T cell responses to AZD1222 COVID-19 vaccine. Germline V lookup: CDR1 KGHSH, CDR2 LQKENI. The CDR3 has 19 amino acids. Trimming pared 2 bases from V and 0 bases from J, leaving 19 bases between. Regarding the study as a whole: Nearly half of unique spike-specific TCRs reportedly avoided B.1.351 and B.1.1.7 mutated regions. Along spike, vaccine-associated CD4 TCRs were found throughout, with dominance at 160-218 and 743-854.

Of note for this clone: Its antigen is unidentified.

Generated by immunoSEQ multiplex PCR, the TCRdb table keeps only in-frame clones and is missing some. The data contain over 150,000 clones, 90% of them singletons. The sequence derives from an adult in good health. The source was peripheral blood, collected on day 0 of AZD1222 vaccination. The chain links TRBV18 to TRBJ2-2; D gene unclear. DNA of the CDR3: TGTGCCAGCTCACCAAAGTTCTTGAGTGGACCGGCGAACACCGGGGAGCTGTTTTTT. Translation: CASSPKFLSGPANTGELFF.